These 25 T cell receptor beta chains came from one sample sequenced in a study of blood T cell repertoires in COVID-19. Repertoires were generated with immunoSEQ multiplex PCR, while TCRdb's copy carries only in-frame clones and drops some. The table lists approximately 260,000 clones, over 70% of them singletons, with 10% in the top ten. The sequencing input was peripheral blood. The receptors stem from a woman aged 70-85 years with COVID-19, enrolled during active disease.

The chain is built from TRBV30 and TRBJ2-3; D may match TRBD1 or TRBD2 (7 bases each). The length of the CDR3 is 17 residues. Germline loops: CDR1 GTSNPN, CDR2 SVGIG (reference sequence). V shed 5 bases and J shed 0 bases, with 21 bases lying between them. CDR3 sequence reads: CAWRGGGSPLSTDTQYF. CDR3 coding DNA: TGTGCCTGGCGAGGGGGCGGGAGCCCACTCAGCACAGATACGCAGTATTTT.

The genes are TRBV6-5 and TRBJ1-2, with D hard to call. From germline, CDR1 is MNHEY and CDR2 SVGAGI. CDR3 length: 13 amino acids. V was cut by 8 bases and J by 6 bases, with 16 bases left in between. The CDR3 bases are TGTGCCAGCGGTACCCGGTCGGGTAATGGCTACACCTTC. Amino acid sequence: CASGTRSGNGYTF.

This chain joins TRBV5-4 and TRBJ2-3, with 8 bases identical to TRBD1. The CDR3 extends over 16 amino acids. The germline gives CDR1 SGHNT, CDR2 YYREEE (reference sequence). With V trimmed by 4 bases and J by 3 bases, 10 bases remained unmatched. The CDR3 loop reads CASSPRTGTETDTQYF. In nucleotides, the CDR3 is TGTGCCAGCAGCCCACGGACAGGGACGGAAACAGATACGCAGTATTTT.

A single count supports this clone. This chain uses TRBV5-6 with TRBJ2-1; 9 nucleotides agree with TRBD2. Germline V gene sequence: CDR1 SGHDT, CDR2 YYEEEE. V gave up 2 bases and J gave up 9 bases; unmatched junction bases: 12. The CDR3 covers 16 residues. The CDR3 nucleotides read TGTGCCAGCAGCTTCTCCCGACGTCTAGCGGGATTTGAGCAGTTCTTC. Translation: CASSFSRRLAGFEQFF.

This clone came up once. This rearrangement joins TRBV19 to TRBJ2-1; 9 bases are shared with TRBD1. The CDR3 spans 15 residues. The J segment lost 3 bases and the V segment lost 4 bases, leaving 4 bases of the junction unmatched. Germline V gene lookup returns CDR1 LNHDA and CDR2 SQIVND (reference sequence). The CDR3 here is CASSTQGANYNEQFF. The CDR3 region has the DNA TGTGCCAGTAGTACACAGGGGGCCAACTACAATGAGCAGTTCTTC.

The chain recombines TRBV5-1 with TRBJ1-5; D uncertain. CDR3 length: 15 amino acids. V lost 0 bases and J 7 bases, leaving 14 bases between the germline ends. CDR1 and CDR2 from the germline V gene are SGHRS and YFSETQ. The CDR3 sequence: CASSLDPSGLQPQHF. The CDR3 DNA reads TGCGCCAGCAGCTTGGACCCCAGTGGGCTACAGCCCCAGCATTTT.

The CDR3 nucleotides read TGTGCCAGCGCCACAGTGGCTGAAGCTTTCTTT. Translating it yields CASATVAEAFF. The chain uses TRBV18 and TRBJ1-1, with D hard to call. The CDR3 has 11 amino acids. CDR1 and CDR2 (germline): KGHSH, LQKENI. The V end was cut by 8 bases, the J end by 6 bases, with 10 bases between.

A few counts support this clone. V usage is TRBV11-3 and J usage is TRBJ2-7; D possibly corresponds to TRBD2 (6 bases). The length of the CDR3 is 14 residues. CDR1 and CDR2 (germline): SGHNT, YENEEA. Trimming cost V 3 bases and J 3 bases, with 12 bases left between them. The CDR3 nucleotides are TGTGCCAGCAGCTTTAGCACCGGGGGCTACGAGCAGTACTTC. Encoded protein: CASSFSTGGYEQYF.

This clone was picked up one time. The rearrangement uses TRBV24-1 and TRBJ2-7; the D is unclear. The CDR3 has 13 amino acids. The germline CDR1 and CDR2 sequences are KGHDR and SFDVKD. Trimming stripped 6 bases from V and 0 bases from J, with 8 bases between. The CDR3 loop is CATSLGHSYEQYF. CDR3 nucleotides: TGTGCCACCAGTTTGGGCCACTCCTACGAGCAGTACTTC.

The rearrangement links TRBV9 to TRBJ2-2; 9 bases align to TRBD2. Germline V gene data show CDR1 as SGDLS and CDR2 as YYNGEE. The CDR3 is 17 residues long. Losses at the gene ends were 0 bases for V and 5 bases for J; bases not matched to a gene: 8. The CDR3 spells CASSVEGGRAWTGELFF. CDR3 in DNA: TGTGCCAGCAGCGTAGAGGGCGGGAGGGCCTGGACCGGGGAGCTGTTTTTT.

This rearrangement joins TRBV28 to TRBJ2-1, with 8 nucleotides matching TRBD1. Germline CDR1 reads MDHEN; CDR2 reads SYDVKM. The V and J ends lost 5 bases and 6 bases, in that order; junction bases with no gene match: 9. The CDR3 length is 15 residues. CDR3: CASSPTGQGLNEQFF. The CDR3 DNA is TGTGCCAGCAGTCCCACCGGACAGGGACTCAATGAGCAGTTCTTC. Combining the CDR3 with reference TRBV28 and TRBJ2-1 gives the whole variable domain DVKVTQSSRYLVKRTGEKVFLECVQDMDHENMFWYRQDPGLGLRLIYFSYDVKMKEKGDIPEGYSVSREKKERFSLILESASTNQTSMYLCASSPTGQGLNEQFFGPGTRLTVL.

The rearrangement uses TRBV19 and TRBJ2-7; D is perhaps TRBD1 (5 bases). CDR1 is LNHDA and CDR2 is SQIVND in the germline V gene (reference sequence). CDR3 length equals 12 residues. V was trimmed by 5 bases and J by 4 bases, leaving 9 bases between them. As DNA, the CDR3 is TGTGCCAGTAGTGTGAAGGGGTACGAGCAGTACTTC. Protein: CASSVKGYEQYF.

This chain uses TRBV28 with TRBJ2-1, with 9 bases aligning to TRBD1. The CDR3 covers 15 residues. Germline trimming cut 6 bases from V and 3 bases from J; bases unmatched to any gene: 6. In germline, CDR1 is MDHEN, CDR2 SYDVKM. CDR3 residues: CASRVRDRDYNEQFF. The CDR3 nucleotides read TGTGCCAGCAGAGTCCGGGACAGGGACTACAATGAGCAGTTCTTC.

The gene calls are TRBV19 and TRBJ1-1; D might be TRBD1 (5 bases). The V end was cut by 6 bases, the J end by 2 bases, with 7 bases between. The CDR3 is made up of 12 amino acids. CDR1 is LNHDA and CDR2 is SQIVND in the germline V gene (reference sequence). This chain's CDR3 is CASRRGNTEAFF. DNA for the CDR3: TGTGCCAGTAGAAGGGGAAACACTGAAGCTTTCTTT.

A single count supports this clone. The rearrangement links TRBV11-2 to TRBJ2-7; 9 nucleotides align to TRBD1. After removal of 0 bases from V and 2 bases from J, the junction contained 2 bases not matched to a gene. This CDR3 has 15 residues. CDR1 is SGHAT, CDR2 FQNNGV, per germline. CDR3 loop: CASSLEWTGAYEQYF. The CDR3 DNA reads TGTGCCAGCAGCTTAGAGTGGACAGGGGCCTACGAGCAGTACTTC.

In its sample, this clone was seen a few times. V usage is TRBV5-4 and J usage is TRBJ2-1; D might be TRBD2 (6 bases). The germline V gene encodes CDR1 SGHNT and CDR2 YYREEE (reference sequence). V was shortened by 0 bases and J by 7 bases, with 11 bases between the two germline ends. The CDR3 is made up of 14 amino acids. The CDR3 region has the DNA TGTGCCAGCAGCTTGGTAACTAGCCGAAATGAGCAGTTCTTC. The encoded protein is CASSLVTSRNEQFF.

CDR3 nucleotides: TGTGCCAGCTCACCCCAGACGGGACTTAGCAATCAGCCCCAGCATTTT. This translates into CASSPQTGLSNQPQHF. V gene TRBV18 combines with J gene TRBJ1-5; tentatively, D is TRBD1 (5 bases). V dropped 3 bases and J dropped 0 bases, with 12 bases sitting between them. CDR1 is KGHSH and CDR2 is LQKENI in the germline V gene. The CDR3 is made up of 16 amino acids.

As regards this clone: Distinct nucleotide sequences in the sample also encode this CDR3. The chain recombines TRBV27 with TRBJ1-2, with D possibly TRBD1 on 5 matching bases. The CDR3 sequence is 12 residues long. The V gene's germline CDR1 is MNHEY and CDR2 SMNVEV (reference sequence). V lost 5 bases to trimming and J lost 2 bases, with 6 bases between them. CDR3 protein: CASSQGNYGYTF. The CDR3 DNA reads TGTGCCAGCAGTCAGGGCAACTATGGCTACACCTTC.

The rearrangement joins TRBV23-1 to TRBJ2-7; TRBD1 might be the D (7 bases). TRBV23-1 is classed as an ORF, of uncertain function. The ends were cut back, 4 bases at V and 2 bases at J, with 18 bases in the middle. The CDR3 contains 16 residues. As DNA, the CDR3 is TGCGCCAGCAGTCTCAACGACAGGGACTCTCCCTACGAGCAGTACTTC. The encoded protein is CASSLNDRDSPYEQYF.

The CDR3 is CASSGQGTGFNEQYF. The CDR3 nucleotides read TGTGCCAGCAGCGGGCAAGGGACAGGGTTCAACGAGCAGTACTTC. The J gene is TRBJ2-7, the V gene TRBV9, with TRBD1 identical over 9 bases. This CDR3 has 15 amino acids. J lost 5 bases, V lost 3 bases, and 9 bases had no gene match. From germline, CDR1 is SGDLS and CDR2 YYNGEE.

The chain couples TRBV19 to TRBJ1-3; D is unresolved. The germline gives CDR1 LNHDA, CDR2 SQIVND (reference sequence). Trimming cost V 5 bases and J 4 bases, with 15 bases left between them. CDR3 size: 15 residues. The CDR3, as DNA: TGTGCCAGTAGTGCCCCTGGTTACAGAGGAAACACCATATATTTT. Translating gives CASSAPGYRGNTIYF.

The chain joins TRBV11-2 to TRBJ2-1; 8 nucleotides align to TRBD1. The CDR3 consists of 15 residues. V lost 1 base, J lost 2 bases, and 1 base stayed unmatched. Per germline, CDR1 SGHAT and CDR2 FQNNGV. DNA of the CDR3: TGTGCCAGCAGCTTAGCACAGGGGGCCTACAATGAGCAGTTCTTC. This translates into CASSLAQGAYNEQFF.

The chain carries TRBV5-6 and TRBJ1-6; D call uncertain. V lost 0 bases to trimming and J lost 11 bases, with 12 bases between them. The germline CDR1 and CDR2 sequences are SGHDT and YYEEEE. The CDR3 is 14 amino acids. CDR3 loop: CASSLGRVPTPLHF. The CDR3 DNA reads as TGTGCCAGCAGCTTGGGGAGGGTCCCGACACCCCTCCACTTT.

The V and J genes are TRBV2 and TRBJ1-6, with D possibly TRBD1 on 5 matching bases. The ends were cut back, 3 bases at V and 10 bases at J, with 16 bases in the middle. From germline, CDR1 is SNHLY and CDR2 FYNNEI. The length of the CDR3 is 15 residues. DNA for the CDR3: TGTGCCAGCAGTGATCGGGACGGGAGTAGATCACCCCTCCACTTT. Translated, it gives CASSDRDGSRSPLHF. Drawing the rest from reference TRBV2 and TRBJ1-6, the complete variable domain is EPEVTQTPSHQVTQMGQEVILRCVPISNHLYFYWYRQILGQKVEFLVSFYNNEISEKSEIFDDQFSVERPDGSNFTLKIRSTKLEDSAMYFCASSDRDGSRSPLHFGNGTRLTVT.

This clone showed up just a few times. This sequence joins TRBV7-2 and TRBJ1-2; D gene unclear. Trimming took off 10 bases at V and 1 base at J, with 10 bases between the two ends. Germline V gene data show CDR1 as SGHTA and CDR2 as FQGNSA. The CDR3 length is 12 residues. CDR3 DNA: TGTGCCACCTCCAGACTTAACTATGGCTACACCTTC. Residues: CATSRLNYGYTF.